Listed here are 20 T cell receptor beta chains from one sample, sequenced in a study of blood T cell repertoires in COVID-19. Using immunoSEQ multiplex PCR, the repertoire was profiled, and TCRdb retains in-frame clones only, with some absent. The sample yields tens of thousands of clones, approximately 91% seen once. The sequenced sample consisted of peripheral blood. These TCRs come from a human donor in a cohort sampled during active COVID-19.

The genes are TRBV7-2 and TRBJ2-5; 15 bases align to TRBD2. V shed 0 bases and J 3 bases; nucleotides not matched to a gene: 2. Germline values: CDR1 SGHTA, CDR2 FQGNSA. CDR3 length: 17 amino acids. CDR3 protein: CASSLAGTSGRKETQYF. The CDR3 DNA reads as TGTGCCAGCAGCTTAGCCGGGACTAGCGGGAGGAAAGAGACCCAGTACTTC.

The chain joins TRBV20-1 to TRBJ2-2; D ambiguous. The germline V and J ends were trimmed by 3 bases and 4 bases, with 12 bases remaining between them. The CDR3 is made up of 14 amino acids. The germline gives CDR1 DFQATT, CDR2 SNEGSKA (reference sequence). This chain's CDR3 is CSASGFWSTGELFF. In DNA form, the CDR3 reads TGCAGTGCTAGTGGGTTCTGGAGCACCGGGGAGCTGTTTTTT.

Here the CDR3 DNA reads TGTGCCAGCAGTCCTTACTATGAAACAGGGTTAGGGGAGACCCAGTACTTC. As protein: CASSPYYETGLGETQYF. The rearrangement links TRBV28 to TRBJ2-5, with D possibly TRBD1 on 6 matching bases. This CDR3 is built from 17 residues. V was shortened by 5 bases and J by 5 bases, with 24 bases between the two germline ends. Germline CDR1 and CDR2: MDHEN and SYDVKM.

This rearrangement joins TRBV18 to TRBJ1-2, with a weak D call TRBD1 (5 bases). Germline V gene sequence: CDR1 KGHSH, CDR2 LQKENI. The CDR3 length is 14 residues. V gave up 0 bases and J gave up 4 bases, with 9 bases separating them. DNA of the CDR3: TGTGCCAGCTCACCACCGGGGGGTTTCTATGGCTACACCTTC. Translating it yields CASSPPGGFYGYTF. Full variable domain (outside the CDR3, taken from reference TRBV18 and TRBJ1-2): NAGVMQNPRHLVRRRGQEARLRCSPMKGHSHVYWYRQLPEEGLKFMVYLQKENIIDESGMPKERFSAEFPKEGPSILRIQQVVRGDSAAYFCASSPPGGFYGYTFGSGTRLTVV.

CDR3 in amino acids: CASSHQQGSRDTIYF. Written as DNA, the CDR3 is TGTGCCAGCAGCCACCAACAGGGGAGCCGGGACACCATATATTTT. The chain uses TRBV7-2 and TRBJ1-3, with 7 bases fitting TRBD1. CDR1 and CDR2 (germline): SGHTA, FQGNSA. The CDR3 sequence is 15 residues long. V gave up 5 bases and J gave up 8 bases; unmatched junction bases: 12.

The chain couples TRBV7-9 to TRBJ2-3, with a tentative D call TRBD2 (5 bases). This CDR3 has 13 residues. Germline V gives CDR1 SEHNR, CDR2 FQNEAQ (reference sequence). V lost 6 bases, J lost 4 bases, and 11 bases lay in between. Here the CDR3 DNA reads TGTGCCAGCAGGGACTCCAGTTCAGATACGCAGTATTTT. Amino acid sequence: CASRDSSSDTQYF.

CDR3: CASNSVGAGGNNEQFF. The DNA for the CDR3 is TGTGCCAGCAACTCGGTCGGAGCGGGAGGGAACAATGAGCAGTTCTTC. The chain links TRBV28 to TRBJ2-1; 10 positions match TRBD2. The CDR3 is 16 residues long. With 7 bases clipped from V and 5 bases from J, the junction kept 11 bases outside the gene matches. In germline, CDR1 is MDHEN, CDR2 SYDVKM.

The chain uses TRBV7-6 and TRBJ2-7; TRBD2 aligns across 14 bases. The germline gives CDR1 SGHVS, CDR2 FNYEAQ. The CDR3 covers 15 residues. V shed 1 base and J 7 bases; nucleotides not matched to a gene: 3. The DNA for the CDR3 is TGTGCCAGCAGCTTAGGACTAGCGGGAGGGGAAGAGCAGTACTTC. This translates into CASSLGLAGGEEQYF.

The chain links TRBV5-1 to TRBJ2-7; 14 bases agree with TRBD2. Germline V gene lookup returns CDR1 SGHRS and CDR2 YFSETQ. CDR3 length: 17 amino acids. V dropped 8 bases and J dropped 0; count of bases not matched to a gene: 10. DNA for the CDR3: TGCGCCAGTACTTGGACTAGCGGGGGGTCCTCCTCCTACGAGCAGTACTTC. This codes for CASTWTSGGSSSYEQYF. The whole variable domain, remainder taken from reference TRBV5-1 and TRBJ2-7, is KAGVTQTPRYLIKTRGQQVTLSCSPISGHRSVSWYQQTPGQGLQFLFEYFSETQRNKGNFPGRFSGRQFSNSRSEMNVSTLELGDSALYLCASTWTSGGSSSYEQYFGPGTRLTVT.

This clone came up once. The chain joins TRBV28 to TRBJ2-6; 7 bases align to TRBD1. V was pared by 3 bases and J by 0 bases, with 8 bases of the junction left unmatched. Germline CDR1 and CDR2: MDHEN and SYDVKM. The CDR3 covers 18 residues. The CDR3 sequence: CASSFAGQATSGANVLTF. The CDR3 nucleotides read TGTGCCAGCAGTTTTGCTGGACAGGCGACCTCTGGGGCCAACGTCCTGACTTTC.

This chain connects TRBV15 to TRBJ2-5; the D gene is possibly TRBD2 (5 bases). This CDR3 spans 13 amino acids. V lost 0 bases and J lost 10, with 12 bases in between. Germline lookup yields CDR1 LNHNV and CDR2 YYDKDF (reference sequence). The CDR3 region is CATSRDSIGVQYF. The CDR3, as DNA: TGTGCCACCAGCAGAGATAGTATCGGGGTCCAGTACTTC.

The genes are TRBV28 and TRBJ1-5, with D unresolved. The V end was cut by 6 bases, the J end by 5 bases, with 17 bases between. CDR1 is MDHEN and CDR2 is SYDVKM in the germline V gene. The CDR3 is 15 residues long. CDR3: CASRRRRAGDQPQHF. The CDR3 DNA sequence: TGTGCCAGCAGGCGACGGAGGGCTGGGGATCAGCCCCAGCATTTT.

J is TRBJ1-2 and V is TRBV5-1; D unresolved. The germline V gene has CDR1 SGHRS and CDR2 YFSETQ. V dropped 4 bases and J dropped 8 bases, with 21 bases sitting between them. The CDR3 consists of 15 residues. CDR3 DNA: TGCGCCAGCAGCAAATCACGCGGGCCTGATGGAGGCTACACCTTC. This encodes CASSKSRGPDGGYTF.

As DNA, the CDR3 is TGTGCCAGCTCGACTAGCGGCGTCCGACACACAGATACGCAGTATTTT. Amino acids: CASSTSGVRHTDTQYF. The chain employs TRBV7-8 and TRBJ2-3; 9 bases map to TRBD2. CDR1 is SGHVS, CDR2 FQNEAQ, per germline. The CDR3 contains 16 residues. Unmatched junction bases numbered 11, after V lost 8 bases and J lost 2 bases.

The V gene is TRBV9, the J gene TRBJ2-1; a possible D gene is TRBD2 (5 bases). V was pared by 0 bases and J by 12 bases, with 16 bases between. There are 14 residues in the CDR3. Germline assignment: CDR1 SGDLS and CDR2 YYNGEE. The CDR3 region has the DNA TGTGCCAGCAGCGTAGTTCCCGGGATGGATCGGCAGTTCTTC. Its translation is CASSVVPGMDRQFF.

This clone was seen a single time. V is TRBV9 and J is TRBJ2-3; 7 bases match TRBD1. CDR3 length: 16 residues. CDR1 is SGDLS, CDR2 YYNGEE, per germline. V lost 3 bases and J lost 1; bases outside the gene matches: 8. The CDR3 loop reads CASSARGTGGTDTQYF. The CDR3 DNA reads as TGTGCCAGCAGCGCTAGAGGAACAGGGGGCACAGATACGCAGTATTTT.

The J gene is TRBJ2-2, the V gene TRBV9; TRBD2 aligns across 11 bases. The CDR3 contains 15 residues. CDR1 is SGDLS, CDR2 YYNGEE, per germline. J gave up 7 bases and V 6 bases, and 8 bases lay outside the gene matches. The CDR3 DNA reads TGTGCCAGCACGGGGCTAGCGGGAGGAGGCGGGGAGCTGTTTTTT. This codes for CASTGLAGGGGELFF. The entire variable domain, with the rest obtained from reference TRBV9 and TRBJ2-2, is as follows: DSGVTQTPKHLITATGQRVTLRCSPRSGDLSVYWYQQSLDQGLQFLIQYYNGEERAKGNILERFSAQQFPDLHSELNLSSLELGDSALYFCASTGLAGGGGELFFGEGSRLTVL.

This clone was counted a single time. The gene calls are TRBV7-8 and TRBJ2-1, with 7 nucleotides matching TRBD2. V shed 5 bases and J 6 bases; nucleotides not matched to a gene: 4. The CDR3 has 13 amino acids. Germline CDR1 is SGHVS and CDR2 is FQNEAQ. In DNA form, the CDR3 reads TGTGCCAGCAGCGCCGGGACTATCAATGAGCAGTTCTTC. The encoded protein is CASSAGTINEQFF.

This chain connects TRBV29-1 to TRBJ2-5; 7 bases fit TRBD1. Germline values: CDR1 SQVTM, CDR2 ANQGSEA. This CDR3 is built from 14 residues. J lost 4 bases, V lost 5 bases, and 10 bases had no gene match. For the CDR3, the DNA is TGCAGCGTTATCCGGGACAGTGGTCGAGAGACCCAGTACTTC. Its protein product is CSVIRDSGRETQYF.

The gene calls are TRBV7-9 and TRBJ2-1; 9 bases are a match to TRBD1. The CDR3 spans 14 residues. Germline V CDR1 and CDR2: SEHNR, FQNEAQ (reference sequence). Unmatched junction bases numbered 8, after V lost 6 bases and J lost 8 bases. DNA for the CDR3: TGTGCCAGCAGGGACACCGACAGGGGGGATGAGCAGTTCTTC. Translation gives CASRDTDRGDEQFF. Combining the CDR3 with reference TRBV7-9 and TRBJ2-1 gives the whole variable domain DTGVSQNPRHKITKRGQNVTFRCDPISEHNRLYWYRQTLGQGPEFLTYFQNEAQLEKSRLLSDRFSAERPKGSFSTLEIQRTEQGDSAMYLCASRDTDRGDEQFFGPGTRLTVL.